The next 3 T cell receptor beta chains were all read from a single sample in a study of blood T cell repertoires in COVID-19. Produced via immunoSEQ multiplex PCR; TCRdb's table is partial and in-frame only. The data hold some 150,000 clones, with around 75% observed a single time. The sequencing sample was made of peripheral blood. The receptors derive from an elderly woman with acute or convalescent COVID-19.

The rearrangement uses TRBV14 and TRBJ2-1, with unresolved D. This CDR3 region has 14 residues. The V and J ends lost 1 base and 5 bases respectively, with 9 bases between them. Germline CDR1 reads SGHDN; CDR2 reads FVKESK. Written as DNA, the CDR3 is TGTGCCAGCAGCCAAGTAAGAGCGAACAATGAGCAGTTCTTC. This codes for CASSQVRANNEQFF.

The chain links TRBV19 to TRBJ2-5, with a tentative D call TRBD1 (6 bases). Germline V gives CDR1 LNHDA, CDR2 SQIVND (reference sequence). CDR3 length: 14 amino acids. The V and J ends lost 3 bases and 9 bases respectively, with 17 bases between them. The CDR3 DNA sequence: TGTGCCAGTAGTATTAAGGTGACAGGTGGGGCCCAGTACTTC. Translating it yields CASSIKVTGGAQYF.

The V gene is TRBV3-1 (or the pseudogene TRBV3-2), the J gene TRBJ2-3, with 8 bases identical to TRBD2. The CDR3 sequence is 14 residues long. V was pared by 4 bases and J by 1 base, with 1 base of the junction left unmatched. The germline V gene encodes CDR1 LGHDT and CDR2 YNNKEL (reference sequence). The CDR3: CASSLGGGTDTQYF. Here the CDR3 DNA reads TGTGCCAGCAGCCTCGGGGGGGGCACAGATACGCAGTATTTT.